One T cell receptor beta chain is described in this entry. Antigen specificity is unknown. Some clones are missing from TCRdb's copy, which holds only in-frame ones; the method was immunoSEQ multiplex PCR. The sample carries approximately 1.4 million clones, 98% recorded once. The record originates from a study of shared clonotypes between healthy human individuals. Study-wide findings and caveats: The sharing of about 5.3% of naive CD4 clonotypes was seen across a handful of donors. Generation probability values for non-shared clonotypes were lower than those for clonotypes shared by all four donors.

Trimming took 2 bases from V and 7 from J, leaving 6 bases between them. The germline gives CDR1 SEHNR, CDR2 FQNEAQ (reference sequence). This CDR3 spans 12 amino acids. The sequencing input was naive CD4+ T cells sorted from blood. Subset defined: CD45RA+ positively selected. This TCR was recovered from a man younger than 40 in good health. The chain employs TRBV7-9 and TRBJ1-5; no definite D call. The CDR3 nucleotides are TGTGCCAGCAGCTTATTAGGGCAGCCCCAGCATTTT. Translating gives CASSLLGQPQHF.